This T cell receptor (beta chain) was identified during a study of blood T cells in healthy people across ages. Every donor provided 9.5 to 10 milliliters of peripheral blood. Together with a sample-barcoded 5' primer, a J-beta primer mix was included in a second PCR lasting roughly 6 to 12 cycles. TCRdb fed the 5' RACE reads into MiXCR, producing one record per CDR3 protein. The sample lists about a million distinct CDR3 sequences, 40% to 60% occurring once. This clonotype was seen a few times. Its antigen is undetermined. V gave up 1 base and J gave up 5 bases, with 12 bases separating them. The CDR3 sequence is 14 residues long. Germline CDR1 is MGHRA and CDR2 is YSYEKL. Study outcomes and limitations: Observed TCR beta diversity per million T cells went down as age went up. This fall followed a roughly linear course with age.

V gene TRBV4-1 combines with J gene TRBJ2-7; D is unresolved. This sequence was found in a man between 25 and 39 years old in good health. Sequenced: blood. The CDR3 loop is CASSQVYNPDEQYF. In DNA form, the CDR3 reads TGCGCCAGCAGCCAAGTCTATAACCCCGACGAGCAGTACTTC.